This TCR beta chain was identified in a study of graft-versus-host responses after intestinal transplantation. At the level of the study: Every recipient had anti-thymocyte globulin induction and roughly three years of tacrolimus plus steroids.

The protocol was immunoSEQ multiplex PCR, while the TCRdb copy is restricted to in-frame clones and leaves out a portion. The table has 35,000 to 40,000 clones, around 94% seen once. Germline V gene data show CDR1 as SGHAT and CDR2 as FQNNGV. With V trimmed by 1 base and J by 3 bases, 3 bases remained unmatched. This CDR3 contains 15 residues. Source: PBMCs, taken 16 days after intestinal transplant. V is TRBV11-2 and J is TRBJ2-7; 10 nucleotides align to TRBD2. The TCR was taken from a human patient who received an intestinal transplant, so some T cells may come from the graft donor. The DNA for the CDR3 is TGTGCCAGCAGCTTAGCGACTAGCGGGCTCTACGAGCAGTACTTC. It translates to CASSLATSGLYEQYF.